This section outlines one T cell receptor beta chain sequence together with its context. At one end the junction does not follow the germline gene, possibly because of a read error. The germline V gene has CDR1 SGHDT and CDR2 YYEEEE. This CDR3 contains 14 residues. The data originate from a study of tumor-infiltrating lymphocytes in primary liver carcinoma. For blood RNA, unsorted whole blood served as the source, and germline DNA was extracted too. The study enrolled treatment-naive patients with chronic HBV infection. TCR beta cDNA came from about 450 ng total RNA, primed with a constant-region primer. Libraries for TCR beta were built through three nested multiplex PCR rounds, which together made up a slightly modified ARM-PCR procedure. The study ran its first two PCR rounds for nine to ten cycles each, using TRBV1-TRBV30 forward primers and a C-beta reverse primer. TCRdb ran MiXCR on the multiplex PCR reads and lists one entry per CDR3 protein. The sample has 310,000 or so distinct CDR3 sequences; about 61% are singletons.

The V gene is TRBV5-6, the J gene TRBJ1-6, with D unclear. The clonotype originates from a man in his forties with primary liver carcinoma and hepatitis B virus infection. Sequenced material: peripheral blood. CDR3 DNA: TGTGTCAGCAGCCATTTGCGGGCTAATTCACCCCTCCACTTT. This codes for CVSSHLRANSPLHF.